This T cell receptor beta chain was documented in a study of blood T cell repertoires in COVID-19. Across the whole study: Whether acute or convalescent, the COVID-19 samples came from the United States, Italy and Spain. Nucleic acid was either cDNA or gDNA, and it came from T cells, B-cell-depleted T cells, or PBMCs.

V lost 2 bases and J 2 bases, leaving 15 bases between the germline ends. Germline-derived CDR1 and CDR2 are LGHDT and YNNKEL (reference sequence). The CDR3 runs 17 residues. Original analysis: Reference gene primer amplification in the assay estimated nucleated cell counts. Method: immunoSEQ multiplex PCR; TCRdb's copy keeps in-frame clones and lacks some. For V, J and clone size, that table is used; D and trimming come from the DNA. Of about 75,000 clones listed, roughly 88% are singletons. The chain joins TRBV3-1 (or the pseudogene TRBV3-2) to TRBJ2-2, with D tentatively TRBD1 (6 bases). The TCR sequence derives from a woman in her 70s with acute or convalescent COVID-19. The material sequenced was peripheral blood. CDR3 in amino acids: CASSQFLGTLNTGELFF. The CDR3 DNA reads TGTGCCAGCAGCCAATTTTTGGGGACACTAAACACCGGGGAGCTGTTTTTT.